This is a list of T cell receptor beta chains from one sample in a study of blood T cell repertoires in COVID-19. Sequencing was performed with immunoSEQ multiplex PCR; in TCRdb, only in-frame clones are kept and a portion is missing. The sample lists about 220,000 clones; approximately 88% were seen once. Source material: PBMCs or T cells enriched from blood (not recorded which). These receptors were collected from a woman in her 40s with acute COVID-19. CDR3s include the opening cysteine and the closing phenylalanine or tryptophan. The order of the fields is V gene, CDR3 protein.

>TRBV20-1
CSGRSSYGYTF
>TRBV25-1
CASSESLAQYF
>TRBV2
CASSLGAVNTEAFF
>TRBV6-5
CASRAIQVPNSPLHF
>TRBV3-1/TRBV3-2
CASRPGANTGELFF
>TRBV7-2
CASSNRGANQPQHF
>TRBV11-3
CASSLPLSTDTQYF
>TRBV7-9
CASSLAVGAVETQYF
>TRBV7-2
CASSLVGRDRFSGNTIYF
>TRBV28
CASSLGRGNYGYTF
>TRBV6-2/TRBV6-3
CASSSPGNTGELFF
>TRBV12-3/TRBV12-4
CASSLRGYGYTF